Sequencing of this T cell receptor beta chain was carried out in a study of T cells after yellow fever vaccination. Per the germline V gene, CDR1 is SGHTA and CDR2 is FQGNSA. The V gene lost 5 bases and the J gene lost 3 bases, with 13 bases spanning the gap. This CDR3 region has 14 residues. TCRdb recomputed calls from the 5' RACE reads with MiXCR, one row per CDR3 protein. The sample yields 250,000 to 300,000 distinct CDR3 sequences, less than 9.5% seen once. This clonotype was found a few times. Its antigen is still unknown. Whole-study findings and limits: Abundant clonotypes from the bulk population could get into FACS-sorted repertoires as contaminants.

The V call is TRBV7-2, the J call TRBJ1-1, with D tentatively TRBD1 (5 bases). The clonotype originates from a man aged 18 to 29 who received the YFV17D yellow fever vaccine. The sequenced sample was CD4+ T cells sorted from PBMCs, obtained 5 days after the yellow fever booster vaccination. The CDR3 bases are TGTGCCAGCAGCCGCAGGGTGGGGGACACTGAAGCTTTCTTT. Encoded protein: CASSRRVGDTEAFF.